This entry lists 29 T cell receptor beta chains sequenced from one sample in a study of T cells in Graves' hyperthyroidism and ophthalmopathy. Template material for amplifying TCR beta CDR3 regions consisted of RNA transcripts. Carried out on the TCR CDR3, a first-round RT-PCR used the HTBI primer set. TCRdb ran MiXCR on the multiplex PCR reads and lists one entry per CDR3 protein. The repertoire holds about 360,000 distinct CDR3 sequences, with under 20% as singletons. Input material: blood. Receptors originate from a woman in her late teens or twenties with Graves' hyperthyroidism.

This clonotype was counted at least ten times. The chain carries TRBV6-1 and TRBJ1-2, with D possibly TRBD1 on 5 matching bases. The V and J ends lost 6 bases and 2 bases respectively, with 10 bases between them. The CDR3 is made up of 13 amino acids. Germline V gene lookup returns CDR1 MNHNS and CDR2 SASEGT. The CDR3 DNA sequence: TGTGCCAGCAGGGACAAGTGGAACTATGGCTACACCTTC. Translating gives CASRDKWNYGYTF.

The table lists this clonotype with many counts. The chain uses TRBV11-2 and TRBJ2-2, with 7 bases fitting TRBD1. This CDR3 comprises 14 residues. J lost 4 bases, V lost 4 bases, and 3 bases had no gene match. Germline values: CDR1 SGHAT, CDR2 FQNNGV. The CDR3 is CASSSGQLTGELFF. CDR3 nucleotides: TGTGCCAGCAGCTCGGGACAGCTCACCGGGGAGCTGTTTTTT.

This clonotype was recorded many times. J is TRBJ1-3 and V is TRBV12-3 or TRBV12-4, with a possible D match to TRBD1 (5 bases). V lost 7 bases, J lost 4 bases, and 14 bases lay in between. The CDR3 consists of 14 residues. CDR3 nucleotide sequence: TGTGCCAGCACCGCCCTCCGGGGGGGAAACACCATATATTTT. It specifies CASTALRGGNTIYF.

The chain uses TRBV4-2 and TRBJ1-1, with no clear D. This CDR3 is 16 amino acids long. The germline V gene has CDR1 LGHNA and CDR2 YNFKEQ. Trimming cost V 1 base and J 0 bases, with 12 bases left between them. CDR3 sequence (DNA): TGTGCCAGCAGCCAAGTAGCCTGGAAATTGAACACTGAAGCTTTCTTT. Protein sequence: CASSQVAWKLNTEAFF.

This clonotype was detected ten times or more. The chain employs TRBV6-5 and TRBJ1-2; D is unclear. Trimming cost V 2 bases and J 4 bases, with 11 bases left between them. This CDR3 has 14 residues. Germline CDR1 is MNHEY and CDR2 is SVGAGI. The DNA of the CDR3 is TGTGCCAGCAGTTACGTGGGCGTCAGCTATGGCTACACCTTC. Translating it yields CASSYVGVSYGYTF.

This clonotype was picked up many times. The chain is built from TRBV5-1 and TRBJ2-5; 13 bases fit TRBD2. The CDR3 is 15 residues long. CDR1 SGHRS and CDR2 YFSETQ come from the germline V gene. Trimming cost V 2 bases and J 3 bases; bases outside gene matches: 1. The chain's CDR3 is CASSFGLAGEETQYF. In nucleotides, the CDR3 is TGCGCCAGCAGCTTCGGACTAGCGGGGGAAGAGACCCAGTACTTC. The whole variable domain, filled in from reference TRBV5-1 and TRBJ2-5, reads KAGVTQTPRYLIKTRGQQVTLSCSPISGHRSVSWYQQTPGQGLQFLFEYFSETQRNKGNFPGRFSGRQFSNSRSEMNVSTLELGDSALYLCASSFGLAGEETQYFGPGTRLLVL.

The table lists this clonotype with a few counts. The J gene is TRBJ2-1, the V gene TRBV25-1; 7 nucleotides agree with TRBD2. CDR3 length: 15 amino acids. CDR1 MGHDK and CDR2 SYGVNS come from the germline V gene. Trimming at V came to 5 bases and at J to 3 bases, leaving 7 bases not matched to a gene. The CDR3 is CASSSLGGDYNEQFF. The CDR3 region has the DNA TGTGCCAGCAGTAGTCTGGGAGGGGACTACAATGAGCAGTTCTTC. The complete variable domain, with remaining parts taken from reference TRBV25-1 and TRBJ2-1, reads EADIYQTPRYLVIGTGKKITLECSQTMGHDKMYWYQQDPGMELHLIHYSYGVNSTEKGDLSSESTVSRIRTEHFPLTLESARPSHTSQYLCASSSLGGDYNEQFFGPGTRLTVL.

The gene calls are TRBV18 and TRBJ2-7, with 8 bases identical to TRBD1. There are 15 residues in the CDR3. Germline assignment: CDR1 KGHSH and CDR2 LQKENI. The J segment lost 6 bases and the V segment lost 2 bases, leaving 9 bases of the junction unmatched. This CDR3 reads CASSPTGQVRLEQYF. CDR3 sequence (DNA): TGTGCCAGCTCACCAACGGGACAGGTCCGACTCGAGCAGTACTTC.

Ten or more counts support this clonotype. The V and J genes are TRBV28 and TRBJ1-5, with D unclear. Trimming took 3 bases from V and 0 from J, leaving 9 bases between them. Germline CDR1 and CDR2: MDHEN and SYDVKM. This CDR3 has 15 residues. The CDR3 DNA follows: TGTGCCAGCAGTTTCGAACTATATAGCAATCAGCCCCAGCATTTT. Translating gives CASSFELYSNQPQHF.

This clonotype was observed at least ten times. The CDR3 protein is CASSEHRTGNTIYF. The CDR3 region has the DNA TGTGCCAGCAGTGAGCATAGGACGGGAAACACCATATATTTT. V gene TRBV6-1 combines with J gene TRBJ1-3; no definite D call. The CDR3 length is 14 residues. V was cut by 3 bases and J by 4 bases, with 10 bases left in between. Germline V gene sequence: CDR1 MNHNS, CDR2 SASEGT.

At least ten counts were recorded for this clonotype. The chain has TRBV5-1 and TRBJ1-1; 7 nucleotides line up with TRBD1. Germline trimming cut 4 bases from V and 0 bases from J; bases unmatched to any gene: 0. The germline gives CDR1 SGHRS, CDR2 YFSETQ. The CDR3 contains 13 residues. The DNA of the CDR3 is TGCGCCAGCAGCGGGACAGTGAACACTGAAGCTTTCTTT. It yields the protein CASSGTVNTEAFF.

Ten or more counts support this clonotype. The rearrangement uses TRBV27 and TRBJ1-1; 8 bases map to TRBD1. The CDR3 loop spans 16 amino acids. CDR1 is MNHEY and CDR2 is SMNVEV in the germline V gene (reference sequence). J was trimmed by 4 bases and V by 3 bases; bases with no gene match: 10. CDR3 protein: CASSFGAGGISTEAFF. CDR3 bases: TGTGCCAGCAGTTTCGGGGCAGGGGGCATTAGCACTGAAGCTTTCTTT.

A word on this clonotype: A much larger clone lies one base from this, so it may be a read error. Here the CDR3 reads CASSVAPGPDHPQHF. The CDR3 nucleotides are TGTGCCAGCAGCGTAGCCCCGGGACCCGATCATCCCCAGCATTTT. The chain is built from TRBV9 and TRBJ1-5; tentative D call: TRBD1 (5 bases). The CDR3 loop spans 15 amino acids. Germline CDR1 reads SGDLS; CDR2 reads YYNGEE.

This clonotype came up a few times. The chain couples TRBV6-2 or TRBV6-3 to TRBJ2-5, with no clear D. Germline V gene lookup returns CDR1 MNHEY and CDR2 SVGEGT. The CDR3 runs to 15 residues. Trimming took 3 bases from V and 1 from J, leaving 12 bases between them. CDR3 nucleotide sequence: TGTGCCAGCAGTTATCCCGGAGTGAGCCAAGAGACCCAGTACTTC. Protein sequence: CASSYPGVSQETQYF.

At least ten counts were recorded for this clonotype. The chain couples TRBV6-2 or TRBV6-3 to TRBJ2-2; maybe TRBD2 (5 bases). Germline CDR1 reads MNHEY; CDR2 reads SVGEGT. V lost 2 bases and J 0 bases, leaving 16 bases between the germline ends. The CDR3 loop spans 18 amino acids. As DNA, the CDR3 is TGTGCCAGCAGTTACGCGGAAGGACTCGTCGCGAACACCGGGGAGCTGTTTTTT. Translated: CASSYAEGLVANTGELFF.

This sequence joins TRBV4-1 and TRBJ2-7; 8 bases fit TRBD2. Germline CDR1 MGHRA, CDR2 YSYEKL. V lost 2 bases, J lost 7 bases, and 13 bases stayed unmatched. CDR3 length: 16 residues. Here the CDR3 reads CASSQPGGTFRGEQYF. The CDR3 region has the DNA TGCGCCAGCAGCCAACCGGGGGGGACTTTCCGAGGAGAGCAGTACTTC.

This clonotype has at least ten counts. The V and J genes are TRBV28 and TRBJ1-1; D gene unclear. Germline V gene data show CDR1 as MDHEN and CDR2 as SYDVKM. V was trimmed by 4 bases and J by 3 bases, leaving 6 bases between them. CDR3 length: 12 residues. The CDR3 loop reads CASSSVDTEAFF. CDR3 coding DNA: TGTGCCAGCAGTTCCGTAGACACTGAAGCTTTCTTT.

The chain recombines TRBV30 with TRBJ2-2; a weak D match, TRBD2 (6 bases). Germline V lookup: CDR1 GTSNPN, CDR2 SVGIG (reference sequence). Trimming left V 2 bases short and J 0 bases short, with 10 bases between. This CDR3 has 15 amino acids. CDR3 DNA sequence: TGTGCCTGGAGTCGAGGAGGGGCGAACACCGGGGAGCTGTTTTTT. It codes for CAWSRGGANTGELFF.

The chain uses TRBV6-5 and TRBJ1-2; a possible D gene is TRBD1 (5 bases). CDR3 length: 14 amino acids. V was shortened by 7 bases and J by 0 bases, with 12 bases between the two germline ends. Per germline, CDR1 MNHEY and CDR2 SVGAGI. The CDR3 coding sequence is TGTGCCAGCATCCCTGGGGCAGCTAACTATGGCTACACCTTC. Residues: CASIPGAANYGYTF.

In its sample, this clonotype was seen many times. The chain links TRBV6-5 to TRBJ2-7, with D hard to call. CDR1 and CDR2 (germline): MNHEY, SVGAGI. The V end was cut by 6 bases, the J end by 2 bases, with 11 bases between. The CDR3 loop spans 13 amino acids. CDR3 DNA: TGTGCCAGCAGCTACGGACCCGCCTACGAGCAGTACTTC. Its translation: CASSYGPAYEQYF.

CDR3 sequence reads: CASSIYRDTEAFF. CDR3 nucleotides: TGTGCCAGTAGTATATACAGGGATACTGAAGCTTTCTTT. This rearrangement joins TRBV19 to TRBJ1-1, with D perhaps matching TRBD1 (6 bases). CDR3 size: 13 residues. Trimming took off 2 bases at V and 5 bases at J, with 9 bases between the two ends. CDR1 LNHDA and CDR2 SQIVND come from the germline V gene (reference sequence).

Many counts were recorded for this clonotype. The chain combines TRBV27 with TRBJ2-7; 13 bases are shared with TRBD2. The CDR3 runs to 14 residues. Looked up from germline, CDR1 is MNHEY and CDR2 is SMNVEV (reference sequence). With 7 bases clipped from V and 2 bases from J, the junction kept 2 bases outside the gene matches. Here the CDR3 reads CASMTSGGPYEQYF. CDR3 coding DNA: TGTGCCAGCATGACTAGCGGGGGGCCCTACGAGCAGTACTTC.

This clonotype was seen many times. This chain joins TRBV7-8 and TRBJ1-1; D uncertain. V was shortened by 2 bases and J by 0 bases, with 7 bases between the two germline ends. CDR1 and CDR2 from the germline V gene are SGHVS and FQNEAQ. The CDR3 runs 14 residues. CDR3 in DNA: TGTGCCAGCAGCTTATATACCATGAACACTGAAGCTTTCTTT. The encoded protein is CASSLYTMNTEAFF.

Notes on this clonotype: This sequence may be a read error, since a much larger clone differs from it by one base. This rearrangement joins TRBV7-6 to TRBJ2-7; 15 bases fit TRBD2. This CDR3 region has 18 residues. Germline values: CDR1 SGHVS, CDR2 FNYEAQ. V lost 2 bases, J lost 3 bases, and 8 bases stayed unmatched. The CDR3 is CASSLPGLAGGSGYEQYV. The CDR3 nucleotides read TGTGCCAGCAGCTTACCGGGACTAGCGGGGGGCTCCGGCTACGAGCAGTACGTC.

This clonotype was seen ten or more times. The V gene is TRBV6-1, the J gene TRBJ1-1, with D hard to call. Germline lookup yields CDR1 MNHNS and CDR2 SASEGT. V was trimmed by 6 bases and J by 6 bases, leaving 17 bases between them. The CDR3 consists of 14 residues. CDR3 sequence: CASRVIRTDPEAFF. The CDR3 DNA is TGTGCCAGCAGGGTCATACGAACTGACCCTGAAGCTTTCTTT.

This clonotype was detected ten times or more. V gene TRBV6-4 combines with J gene TRBJ1-3; no firm D call. Germline loops: CDR1 MRHNA, CDR2 SNTAGT. The CDR3 sequence is 16 residues long. The V gene lost 2 bases and the J gene lost 0 bases, with 11 bases spanning the gap. The CDR3 coding sequence is TGTGCCAGCAGTGACCCGCGGACCTACTCTGGAAACACCATATATTTT. Residues: CASSDPRTYSGNTIYF.

This chain uses TRBV5-1 with TRBJ2-7; possibly TRBD2 for D (6 bases). The germline V gene encodes CDR1 SGHRS and CDR2 YFSETQ. Deletions cut 5 bases from V and 2 bases from J, with 11 bases between. The CDR3 length is 13 residues. CDR3 nucleotide sequence: TGCGCCAGCAGTCGCGGGGAGACCTACGAGCAGTACTTC. Its protein is CASSRGETYEQYF.

This clonotype was seen repeatedly, ten times or more. This rearrangement joins TRBV6-1 to TRBJ1-1, with D possibly TRBD1 on 5 matching bases. Germline CDR1 MNHNS, CDR2 SASEGT. CDR3 length: 14 amino acids. V was shortened by 2 bases and J by 7 bases, with 14 bases between the two germline ends. The CDR3 DNA follows: TGTGCCAGCAGTGAATGGGGTGACAGAGGTGAAGCTTTCTTT. Translating it yields CASSEWGDRGEAFF.

This clonotype has ten or more counts. This sequence joins TRBV20-1 and TRBJ2-5; 8 bases line up with TRBD2. The V and J ends lost 6 bases and 3 bases, in that order; junction bases with no gene match: 6. Germline V gives CDR1 DFQATT, CDR2 SNEGSKA (reference sequence). The CDR3 sequence is 13 residues long. CDR3 protein: CSAVTGGEETQYF. The CDR3 DNA sequence: TGCAGTGCAGTCACCGGGGGGGAAGAGACCCAGTACTTC.